This T cell receptor beta chain was found in a study of T-cell reconstitution after alpha-beta-depleted transplantation in children. Findings of the study overall: The study traced high day-60 TCRbeta diversity in some patients to surviving recipient T cells and thymic progenitors. T-cell numbers and diversity, one year after transplant, stemmed largely from T cells that were newly produced. Expanded graft clones numbering several hundred reportedly gave rise to alpha-beta T cells about two months after transplant.

In this sample, this clonotype turned up a few times. Its specificity is unknown. Preparing the TCRbeta library involved the use of unique molecular identifiers. TCRdb re-called the PCR reads with MiXCR, one entry per CDR3 protein. Altogether over 400,000 distinct CDR3 sequences are present, 43% being singletons, with the ten largest covering approximately 25%. This specimen consisted of PBMCs, obtained before TCRalphabeta/CD19-depleted stem cell transplant. The sequence came from a girl under 10 years old with aplastic anemia, due to receive a stem cell transplant.

CDR3 residues: CASSLVGLGGPGELFF. CDR3 coding DNA: TGTGCCAGCAGTTTAGTAGGGTTGGGAGGACCCGGGGAGCTGTTTTTT. The J gene is TRBJ2-2, the V gene TRBV12-3 or TRBV12-4, with TRBD2 as a possible D gene (6 bases). The V end lost 1 base, the J end lost 6 bases, and 15 bases lay between the germline ends. The CDR3 length is 16 residues.